The 2 T cell receptor beta chains below were found in one sample sequenced in a study of T-cell memory formation after mild COVID-19. MiXCR, run by TCRdb on the 5' RACE reads, gives a single entry per CDR3 protein. The sample holds around 300,000 distinct CDR3 sequences; 13% are singletons and the top ten take roughly 23%. Sequenced sample: PBMCs or a T cell subset sorted from them (not recorded which). The receptors originated from a man between 18 and 29 years old who had mild COVID-19 (a few samples of this study predate the infection). Cell type and time point are not known.

This clonotype was found a few times. CDR3 nucleotide sequence: TGTGCCAGTTCCCTACGTGAGCAGTTCTTC. It yields the protein CASSLREQFF. This chain connects TRBV2 to TRBJ2-1; D uncertain. Trimming pared 9 bases from V and 9 bases from J, leaving 9 bases between. The CDR3 runs to 10 residues. Germline CDR1 and CDR2: SNHLY and FYNNEI.

The sample holds many counts of this clonotype. The chain couples TRBV5-6 to TRBJ1-5; TRBD1 might be the D (6 bases). Germline assignment: CDR1 SGHDT and CDR2 YYEEEE. V was clipped by 4 bases and J by 5 bases, with 13 bases between them. The CDR3 extends over 14 amino acids. CDR3: CASSRGGQDQPQHF. The CDR3 region has the DNA TGTGCCAGCAGCCGCGGGGGGCAGGATCAGCCCCAGCATTTT.